The T cell receptor beta chain under discussion was sequenced for a study of blood T cell repertoires in COVID-19. Study details: Samples taken during acute and convalescent COVID-19 were collected in the United States, Italy and Spain. PBMCs, B-cell-depleted T cells, or T cells provided the cDNA or gDNA that made up the material.

Authors' data handling: Researchers report that nucleated cell counts were estimated from reference gene primer amplification. Profiling relied on immunoSEQ multiplex PCR, and the TCRdb table lists in-frame clones only, not all of them. The V and J calls and the clone size are those of that table, but D and trimming were determined from the DNA. Among a few hundred thousand clones listed, 75% to 90% were seen once. Germline CDR1 and CDR2: SNHLY and FYNNEI. The ends lost 6 bases at V and 8 bases at J; junction bases unmatched: 3. The CDR3 sequence is 12 residues long. This clonotype was sampled from a young woman with acute or convalescent COVID-19. The material sequenced was peripheral blood. The chain employs TRBV2 and TRBJ1-5, with 8 bases that match TRBD1. CDR3 loop: CASRDREEPQHF. The CDR3 DNA reads as TGTGCCAGCAGGGACAGGGAAGAGCCCCAGCATTTT.